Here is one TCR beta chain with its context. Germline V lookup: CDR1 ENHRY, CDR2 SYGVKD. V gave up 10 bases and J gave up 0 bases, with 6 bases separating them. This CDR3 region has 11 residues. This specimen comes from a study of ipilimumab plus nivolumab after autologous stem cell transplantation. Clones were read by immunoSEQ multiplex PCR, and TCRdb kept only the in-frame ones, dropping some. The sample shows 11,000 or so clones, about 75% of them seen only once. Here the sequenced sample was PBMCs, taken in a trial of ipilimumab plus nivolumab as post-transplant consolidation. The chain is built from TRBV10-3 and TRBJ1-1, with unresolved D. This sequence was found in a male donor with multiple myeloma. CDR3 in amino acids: CATKMNTEAFF. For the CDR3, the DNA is TGTGCCACCAAAATGAACACTGAAGCTTTCTTT.